The rows below give T cell receptor beta chains drawn from one sample of a study of radiation and T cells in renal cell carcinoma. The repertoire was sequenced with immunoSEQ multiplex PCR; TCRdb's copy has only in-frame clones and lacks some. This table holds over 60,000 clones, roughly 79% found once. Sample: blood, taken from a patient whose treatment included radiotherapy and nephrectomy. Receptor source: a man aged 60-69 years with renal cell carcinoma. CDR3s include the opening cysteine and the closing phenylalanine or tryptophan.

j_call v_call cdr3_aa
TRBJ1-1 TRBV29-1 CSDGTGDTEAFF
TRBJ2-3 TRBV9 CASSVGSSGTDTQYF
TRBJ2-5 TRBV19 CASSRTSGTAETQYF
TRBJ2-3 TRBV5-8 CASSRRLAGIADTQYF
TRBJ2-3 TRBV28 CASSSRPQGLGYTDTQYF
TRBJ2-5 TRBV25-1 CASSESGLEETQYF
TRBJ2-3 TRBV4-2 CASSQGLAGAEDTQYF
TRBJ1-1 TRBV7-6 CASSSREMNTEAFF
TRBJ2-3 TRBV5-1 CASSPGLAGVRSDTQYF
TRBJ1-6 TRBV2 CASSGPGQGNSPLHF
TRBJ1-5 TRBV30 CAWSVRQGINQPQHF
TRBJ2-2 TRBV7-2 CASSLVGSGNTGELFF
TRBJ2-2 TRBV4-3 CASSQGTGGATGELFF
TRBJ2-2 TRBV5-1 CASSLRDATTGELFF